The sequence of this T cell receptor (beta chain) was determined in a study of CD8 T cells in Susac syndrome. CDR1 and CDR2 (germline): LNHDA, SQIVND (reference sequence). Trimming left V 5 bases short and J 5 bases short, with 10 bases between. This CDR3 is built from 12 residues. CD8+ and CD4+ blood T cells underwent TCR beta sequencing. Isolation of CD8+ and CD4+ T cells was performed negatively, whereas enrichment of TEMRA cells was done by FACS. The sample holds a few counts of this clonotype. Reverse transcription of 0.5 to 1 ug RNA was performed with random hexamers. Amplification of TCR beta CDR3 across 54 Vbeta and 13 Jbeta was performed with immunoSEQ multiplex PCR. TCRdb reprocessed the immunoSEQ multiplex PCR reads via MiXCR and lists one record per CDR3 protein. The table includes more than 130,000 distinct CDR3 sequences, approximately 95% detected once.

Sequenced material: CD8+ T cells from PBMCs. The clonotype comes from a human donor in good health. This chain uses TRBV19 with TRBJ2-7, with TRBD1 as a possible D gene (6 bases). CDR3 region: CASSSGAHEQYF. The CDR3 coding sequence is TGTGCCAGTAGTTCAGGGGCTCACGAGCAGTACTTC.